This T cell receptor (beta chain) was retrieved from a study of cytomegalovirus exposure and HLA in healthy donors. J lost 3 bases, V lost 1 base, and 2 bases had no gene match. Germline CDR1 is LGHNA and CDR2 is YNFKEQ. This CDR3 has 15 residues. Note on this clone: Other DNA sequences in the sample encode the same CDR3.

Vbeta (60) and Jbeta (13) primers were used in the PCR. Clones were sequenced by immunoSEQ multiplex PCR, and TCRdb holds only the in-frame ones, with some missing. In the table there are some 200,000 clones, 70% to 85% of which are singletons. This chain joins TRBV4-2 and TRBJ2-1, with 8 bases fitting TRBD2. Sequenced material: PBMCs. The sequence was collected from a girl aged 2 to 9 in good health and CMV-seronegative. The CDR3 nucleotides read TGTGCCAGCAGCCAAGGGACTAGCAGCTACAATGAGCAGTTCTTC. This sequence encodes CASSQGTSSYNEQFF.